The 19 T cell receptor beta chains listed next were all sequenced from one sample in a study of cytomegalovirus exposure and HLA in healthy donors. The PCR contained 60 Vbeta and 13 Jbeta primers. Sequencing was performed with immunoSEQ multiplex PCR; in TCRdb, only in-frame clones are kept and a portion is missing. Of 100,000 to 150,000 clones in the sample, about four fifths are singletons; the top ten hold roughly 4%. Material for sequencing was PBMCs. These receptors came from a woman aged 40 to 50 in good health and CMV-seronegative.

The chain couples TRBV5-1 to TRBJ2-5; 8 bases line up with TRBD2. The CDR3 totals 12 residues. Germline values: CDR1 SGHRS, CDR2 YFSETQ. V was clipped by 5 bases and J by 4 bases; unmatched bases: 1. CDR3 protein: CASSLAGETQYF. The CDR3 DNA sequence: TGCGCCAGCAGTCTAGCGGGAGAGACCCAGTACTTC.

The V and J genes are TRBV29-1 and TRBJ2-5; 8 bases align to TRBD2. CDR1 is SQVTM, CDR2 ANQGSEA, per germline. This CDR3 is built from 15 residues. V dropped 2 bases and J dropped 5; count of bases not matched to a gene: 10. The CDR3 spells CSVESHRGGFETQYF. For the CDR3, the DNA is TGCAGCGTTGAATCGCACCGGGGGGGTTTCGAGACCCAGTACTTC.

This clone showed up just a few times. The chain combines TRBV20-1 with TRBJ2-7; D gene uncertain. This CDR3 spans 11 amino acids. Trimming left V 1 base short and J 4 bases short, with 5 bases between. Germline V gene sequence: CDR1 DFQATT, CDR2 SNEGSKA (reference sequence). The DNA of the CDR3 is TGCAGTGCTAGAGCCGGGTACGAGCAGTACTTC. This sequence encodes CSARAGYEQYF.

The chain joins TRBV2 to TRBJ1-2; TRBD1 aligns across 10 bases. Germline V gene sequence: CDR1 SNHLY, CDR2 FYNNEI. V lost 6 bases and J lost 8; bases outside the gene matches: 6. The CDR3 spans 13 residues. For the CDR3, the DNA is TGTGCCAGCAGGGGGACAGGGGTTGAGGGCTACACCTTC. Residues: CASRGTGVEGYTF.

This clone was recorded only once. The V gene is TRBV25-1, the J gene TRBJ1-2; 8 bases align to TRBD1. CDR1 is MGHDK, CDR2 SYGVNS, per germline. The CDR3 covers 12 residues. V lost 4 bases and J lost 8; bases outside the gene matches: 3. CDR3 in DNA: TGTGCCAGCAGTGGACAGGGGAGGGGCTACACCTTC. The encoded protein is CASSGQGRGYTF.

The chain links TRBV4-2 to TRBJ2-3, with TRBD1 matching 7 bases. Germline V CDR1 and CDR2: LGHNA, YNFKEQ. The J segment lost 5 bases and the V segment lost 3 bases, leaving 8 bases of the junction unmatched. The CDR3 consists of 15 residues. The CDR3 nucleotides are TGTGCCAGCAGCCAGCGACAGGGTCTCCTAGATACGCAGTATTTT. It specifies CASSQRQGLLDTQYF.

This clone was seen a few times. This sequence joins TRBV5-5 and TRBJ2-7, with TRBD1 matching over 8 bases. The CDR3 sequence is 14 residues long. Per the germline V gene, CDR1 is SGHKS and CDR2 is YYEKEE (reference sequence). V trimming: 4 bases; J trimming: 2 bases; junction bases outside the gene matches: 5. This chain's CDR3 is CASSTRQGTYEQYF. The CDR3 coding sequence is TGTGCCAGCAGCACTCGACAGGGGACCTACGAGCAGTACTTC.

This clone has only one observation. V and J are TRBV28 and TRBJ2-5; 11 bases are a match to TRBD1. J gave up 2 bases and V 5 bases, and 7 bases lay outside the gene matches. The V gene's germline CDR1 is MDHEN and CDR2 SYDVKM. The CDR3 sequence is 16 residues long. The DNA of the CDR3 is TGTGCCAGCAGTCTCTCCGGGACAGGGGGGCAAGAGACCCAGTACTTC. The encoded protein is CASSLSGTGGQETQYF.

The J gene is TRBJ1-2, the V gene TRBV13; 11 nucleotides line up with TRBD1. Trimming took 5 bases from V and 6 from J; bases not matched to a gene: 2. Germline assignment: CDR1 PRHDT and CDR2 FYEKMQ (reference sequence). CDR3 length: 13 residues. CDR3 region: CASSPDRGHGYTF. The CDR3 region has the DNA TGTGCCAGCAGCCCGGACAGGGGGCATGGCTACACCTTC.

J is TRBJ2-7 and V is TRBV15, with TRBD1 matching 7 bases. The germline gives CDR1 LNHNV, CDR2 YYDKDF (reference sequence). V shed 1 base, J shed 3 bases, and the junction held 15 bases outside the gene matches. The CDR3 is 18 amino acids. The DNA of the CDR3 is TGTGCCACCAGCAGAGCCACACCCCCGGGACAGCCCTACTACGAGCAGTACTTC. Its protein product is CATSRATPPGQPYYEQYF.

The chain uses TRBV27 and TRBJ2-7; D possibly corresponds to TRBD2 (5 bases). Trimming removed 6 bases from V and 2 bases from J, with 11 bases in between. The CDR3 runs to 13 residues. The germline gives CDR1 MNHEY, CDR2 SMNVEV (reference sequence). The DNA for the CDR3 is TGTGCCAGCAGCCCCGGAGGTCCCTACGAGCAGTACTTC. As protein: CASSPGGPYEQYF.

The V and J genes are TRBV7-2 and TRBJ2-2; D remains ambiguous. CDR1 and CDR2 from the germline V gene are SGHTA and FQGNSA. The CDR3 has 14 residues. V was clipped by 4 bases and J by 4 bases, with 10 bases between them. The CDR3 bases are TGTGCCAGCAGCTCTATAGGAGCCACCGGGGAGCTGTTTTTT. Its protein is CASSSIGATGELFF. Complete variable domain (other parts from reference TRBV7-2 and TRBJ2-2): GAGVSQSPSNKVTEKGKDVELRCDPISGHTALYWYRQSLGQGLEFLIYFQGNSAPDKSGLPSDRFSAERTGGSVSTLTIQRTQQEDSAVYLCASSSIGATGELFFGEGSRLTVL.

This clone was seen a single time. This rearrangement joins TRBV18 to TRBJ1-1, with 8 bases matching TRBD1. Trimming took 3 bases from V and 2 from J; bases not matched to a gene: 5. The CDR3 consists of 15 residues. Per germline, CDR1 KGHSH and CDR2 LQKENI. For the CDR3, the DNA is TGTGCCAGCTCACCCTCGGGACAGGCCAACACTGAAGCTTTCTTT. Translation: CASSPSGQANTEAFF.

V usage is TRBV15 and J usage is TRBJ1-6; D is possibly TRBD1 (5 bases). The CDR3 contains 18 residues. The germline V gene encodes CDR1 LNHNV and CDR2 YYDKDF (reference sequence). V was cut by 0 bases and J by 3 bases, with 15 bases left in between. The CDR3 DNA follows: TGTGCCACCAGCAGAGATTCGCGGGGGGGAAACTATAATTCACCCCTCCACTTT. It encodes CATSRDSRGGNYNSPLHF.

This clone appeared a single time. This chain joins TRBV5-4 and TRBJ2-1; D is ambiguous. Deletions cut 4 bases from V and 4 bases from J, with 18 bases between. The length of the CDR3 is 16 residues. Germline lookup yields CDR1 SGHNT and CDR2 YYREEE (reference sequence). The CDR3 DNA is TGTGCCAGCAGCAAACCAGGTGGGCGATTTTACAATGAGCAGTTCTTC. Protein sequence: CASSKPGGRFYNEQFF.

This sequence joins TRBV4-1 and TRBJ2-6; TRBD2 aligns across 9 bases. This CDR3 spans 18 amino acids. CDR1 is MGHRA, CDR2 YSYEKL, per germline. V shed 4 bases and J 3 bases; nucleotides not matched to a gene: 10. The CDR3 DNA reads as TGCGCCAGCAGCCGAGGAGGCGTAGCGGGAGTTGGGGCCAACGTCCTGACTTTC. Its protein is CASSRGGVAGVGANVLTF.

This chain connects TRBV10-3 to TRBJ2-7; maybe TRBD2 (5 bases). The CDR3 totals 12 residues. Trimming left V 11 bases short and J 3 bases short, with 14 bases between. Germline CDR1 ENHRY, CDR2 SYGVKD. This CDR3 reads CAAGGSSYEQYF. CDR3 sequence (DNA): TGTGCCGCGGGCGGAAGCAGCTACGAGCAGTACTTC.

This chain joins TRBV7-9 and TRBJ2-7, with 8 positions matching TRBD2. V lost 5 bases, J lost 4 bases, and 13 bases stayed unmatched. This CDR3 region has 16 residues. Germline CDR1 reads SEHNR; CDR2 reads FQNEAQ (reference sequence). The DNA of the CDR3 is TGTGCCAGCAGCAGGCTCGGGGGACTAGGCTTTTACGAGCAGTACTTC. Translating it yields CASSRLGGLGFYEQYF.

This clone has just a few counts. The chain has TRBV6-6 and TRBJ1-4, with no clear D. CDR3 length: 13 amino acids. The germline V gene has CDR1 MNHNY and CDR2 SVGAGI (reference sequence). Trimming left V 5 bases short and J 12 bases short, with 16 bases between. CDR3 amino acids: CASSQVGKRELFF. The CDR3 nucleotides read TGTGCCAGCAGTCAAGTAGGCAAGAGGGAACTGTTTTTT.